Below, 10 T cell receptor beta chains from the same sample are listed, as sequenced in a study of breast tumors, draining lymph nodes, adjacent tissues. Samples came from axillary lymph nodes draining the breast cancer. TCRdb independently ran MiXCR on the multiplex PCR reads; one entry per CDR3 protein. The top ten hold roughly 2.2% of the sample, which has about 140,000 distinct CDR3 sequences, 30% to 35% seen once. The sequenced sample was axillary lymph node tissue. The receptors here all came from a female donor with breast cancer. Some clones in this sample may be carry-over from other donors' samples.

The chain is built from TRBV29-1 and TRBJ1-4, with 9 bases aligning to TRBD1. Unmatched junction bases numbered 2, after V lost 4 bases and J lost 5 bases. This CDR3 comprises 13 residues. Germline V lookup: CDR1 SQVTM, CDR2 ANQGSEA. The CDR3 nucleotides read TGCAGCGTTGGGGGGACAGGGAATGAAAAACTGTTTTTT. This translates into CSVGGTGNEKLFF.

This clonotype was counted at least ten times. The junction does not match germline at one end; this may be a read error. This sequence joins TRBV6-5 and TRBJ2-7; 13 positions agree with TRBD2. Germline values: CDR1 MNHEY, CDR2 SVGAGI. The CDR3 sequence is 18 residues long. The CDR3 spells CASSHSRGLAGHSYEQYF. The CDR3 DNA reads TGTGCCAGCAGTCACTCGCGGGGACTAGCGGGGCACTCCTACGAGCAGTACTTC.

There are a few counts of this clonotype. The V gene is TRBV5-1, the J gene TRBJ1-1, with 7 bases matching TRBD1. CDR1 and CDR2 (germline): SGHRS, YFSETQ. The V gene end was trimmed by 3 bases and the J gene end by 1 base; junction bases not matched to a gene: 3. The CDR3 consists of 14 residues. The DNA for the CDR3 is TGCGCCAGCAGCTCGACAGGGTGGAACACTGAAGCTTTCTTT. Translating it yields CASSSTGWNTEAFF.

In this sample, this clonotype turned up many times. The J gene is TRBJ1-3, the V gene TRBV11-2; no reliable D call. The CDR3 totals 17 residues. Trimming left V 3 bases short and J 0 bases short, with 15 bases between. Germline CDR1 SGHAT, CDR2 FQNNGV. The CDR3: CASSFPASMSSGNTIYF. The CDR3 DNA sequence: TGTGCCAGCAGCTTCCCGGCCTCTATGAGCTCTGGAAACACCATATATTTT.

This clonotype was detected ten times or more. This chain connects TRBV7-2 to TRBJ1-6; 7 bases fit TRBD1. The CDR3 extends over 15 amino acids. J gave up 9 bases and V 5 bases, and 10 bases lay outside the gene matches. The germline gives CDR1 SGHTA, CDR2 FQGNSA. The DNA for the CDR3 is TGTGCCAGCAGCCCGGACAGGAATGTAGGTTCACCCCTCCACTTT. It codes for CASSPDRNVGSPLHF.

This clonotype was recorded at least ten times. The V call is TRBV7-9, the J call TRBJ1-2; 10 bases match TRBD1. The CDR3 totals 15 residues. Germline-derived CDR1 and CDR2 are SEHNR and FQNEAQ (reference sequence). V lost 4 bases to trimming and J lost 3 bases; unmatched junction nucleotides: 5. The CDR3 region is CASSSGQGGYYGYTF. In DNA form, the CDR3 reads TGTGCCAGCAGCTCAGGACAGGGGGGATACTATGGCTACACCTTC.

The chain carries TRBV20-1 and TRBJ1-4, with TRBD1 identical over 10 bases. The CDR3 runs to 16 residues. The germline CDR1 and CDR2 sequences are DFQATT and SNEGSKA (reference sequence). J gave up 3 bases and V 0 bases, and 4 bases lay outside the gene matches. As DNA, the CDR3 is TGCAGTGCTAGAGATGGACAGGGGGATCCTAATGAAAAACTGTTTTTT. Translating gives CSARDGQGDPNEKLFF.

This clonotype has a count of ten or more. The rearrangement links TRBV30 to TRBJ1-2; D gene unclear. The CDR3 totals 12 residues. In germline, CDR1 is GTSNPN, CDR2 SVGIG (reference sequence). V lost 0 bases and J 4 bases, leaving 6 bases between the germline ends. DNA of the CDR3: TGTGCCTGGAGTGTAGGCGGCTATGGCTACACCTTC. Protein: CAWSVGGYGYTF.

The chain uses TRBV19 and TRBJ1-5, with 11 positions matching TRBD1. Germline V gene lookup returns CDR1 LNHDA and CDR2 SQIVND (reference sequence). Trimming cost V 7 bases and J 6 bases; bases outside gene matches: 5. The CDR3 length is 14 residues. The CDR3 region has the DNA TGTGCCAGTACTACGGGACAGGGGGTTCAGCCCCAGCATTTT. Translated, it gives CASTTGQGVQPQHF. The full variable domain, completed using reference TRBV19 and TRBJ1-5, is DGGITQSPKYLFRKEGQNVTLSCEQNLNHDAMYWYRQDPGQGLRLIYYSQIVNDFQKGDIAEGYSVSREKKESFPLTVTSAQKNPTAFYLCASTTGQGVQPQHFGDGTRLSIL.

At least ten counts were recorded for this clonotype. The J gene is TRBJ1-5, the V gene TRBV12-3 or TRBV12-4, with D possibly TRBD1 on 5 matching bases. This CDR3 has 15 residues. V was shortened by 4 bases and J by 7 bases, with 17 bases between the two germline ends. The CDR3: CASSWYSGGEQPQHF. Written as DNA, the CDR3 is TGTGCCAGCAGTTGGTATTCAGGAGGGGAACAGCCCCAGCATTTT.